The text below deals with one T cell receptor beta chain. J gave up 4 bases and V 7 bases, and 2 bases lay outside the gene matches. The CDR3 is 12 amino acids. Authors' methods: From reference gene primer amplification, estimates of nucleated cell counts were derived. TCRdb's table, derived via immunoSEQ multiplex PCR, lists solely in-frame clones and lacks some. From that table come the V and J calls and clone size; the DNA was used to work out D and trimming. The repertoire holds around 130,000 clones, roughly 80% seen once, with more than 10% in the top ten. The source of the sample is a study of blood T cell repertoires in COVID-19. On the study more broadly: COVID-19 samples from acute and convalescent phases originated in the United States, Italy and Spain. PBMCs, B-cell-depleted T cells, or T cells were the source of the cDNA or gDNA that made up the material.

V gene TRBV12-3 or TRBV12-4 combines with J gene TRBJ1-2; 8 bases map to TRBD1. The source of this sequence is a woman aged 60-70 years with acute or convalescent COVID-19. The sequencing sample was made of peripheral blood. The CDR3 sequence: CASTGGGYGYTF. The CDR3 nucleotides are TGTGCCAGCACAGGGGGCGGCTATGGCTACACCTTC.